This TCR beta chain was observed in a study of OX40 agonist ivuxolimab in advanced cancers. This CDR3 region has 14 residues. Germline loops: CDR1 KGHSH, CDR2 LQKENI. V lost 5 bases and J lost 5, with 15 bases in between. Sequencing used immunoSEQ multiplex PCR; TCRdb keeps in-frame clones, though not all of them. The sample yields some 33,000 clones, roughly 80% seen once. The clonotype originates from an adult with an advanced solid tumor such as melanoma, head and neck, liver or kidney cancer. The rearrangement links TRBV18 to TRBJ1-1; D is perhaps TRBD1 (5 bases). The sample here was CD4+ or CD8+ T cells sorted from blood, taken in a trial of the OX40 agonist ivuxolimab. The CDR3 sequence is CASSSGVRGTEAFF. The CDR3 nucleotides are TGTGCCAGCTCATCGGGGGTACGAGGAACTGAAGCTTTCTTT.